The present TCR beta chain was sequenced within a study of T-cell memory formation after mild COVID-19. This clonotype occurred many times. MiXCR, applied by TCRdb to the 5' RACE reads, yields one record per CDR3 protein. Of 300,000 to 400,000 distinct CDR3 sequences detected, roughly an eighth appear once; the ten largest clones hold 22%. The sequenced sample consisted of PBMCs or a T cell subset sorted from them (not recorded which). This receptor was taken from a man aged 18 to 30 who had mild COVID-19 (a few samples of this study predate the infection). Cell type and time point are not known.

As DNA, the CDR3 is TGCAGCGTTGAGTCAGTGGGACAGGGCGGTCGGGCGGGAGAAGCTTTCTTT. Its translation is CSVESVGQGGRAGEAFF. The V and J genes are TRBV29-1 and TRBJ1-1; 9 nucleotides match TRBD1. CDR3 length: 17 residues. V was pared by 3 bases and J by 8 bases, with 19 bases of the junction left unmatched. Germline-derived CDR1 and CDR2 are SQVTM and ANQGSEA.